This is a list of T cell receptor beta chains from one sample in a study of CD8+ T cells in alopecia areata. The table came from immunoSEQ multiplex PCR; TCRdb's copy has only in-frame clones and leaves some out. The table lists around 200,000 clones, 45% to 65% of them singletons. Sequencing used CD4+ T cells sorted from blood, obtained at week 4, from a patient treated with tofacitinib. The origin of the receptors is a human donor with alopecia areata. Both conserved end residues are part of each CDR3. Fields, in order: J gene, V gene, D gene, clone size, CDR3 protein, CDR3 DNA. The D gene is left open where the match is weak. Clone size is stated in some rows and not others, as once, few, many or a class when expanded.

J: TRBJ2-5; V: TRBV7-9; D: TRBD1; size: many; CDR3: CASSRPGQGAQETQYF; DNA: TGTGCCAGCAGCAGACCGGGACAGGGGGCACAAGAGACCCAGTACTTC
J: TRBJ1-5; V: TRBV6-6; D: NA; size: NA; CDR3: CASSYVNGRQPQHF; DNA: TGTGCCAGCAGTTACGTGAATGGCCGTCAGCCCCAGCATTTT
J: TRBJ1-4; V: TRBV6-6; D: NA; size: NA; CDR3: CASREGKLFF; DNA: TGTGCCAGCAGAGAAGGAAAACTGTTTTTT
J: TRBJ2-6; V: TRBV5-1; D: NA; size: NA; CDR3: CASSFGGANVLTF; DNA: TGCGCCAGCAGTTTCGGGGGGGCCAACGTCCTGACTTTC
J: TRBJ1-2; V: TRBV6-5; D: NA; size: NA; CDR3: CASRLGGGDYGYTF; DNA: TGTGCCAGCCGCCTCGGAGGGGGAGACTATGGCTACACCTTC
J: TRBJ2-2; V: TRBV30; D: NA; size: NA; CDR3: CAWSPLGHPTGELFF; DNA: TGTGCCTGGAGTCCATTGGGCCACCCCACCGGGGAGCTGTTTTTT
J: TRBJ1-2; V: TRBV30; D: NA; size: NA; CDR3: CAWSLIGAYGYTF; DNA: TGTGCCTGGAGTTTGATAGGGGCGTATGGCTACACCTTC
J: TRBJ2-1; V: TRBV5-4; D: TRBD2; size: NA; CDR3: CASSLGSGRAINEQFF; DNA: TGTGCCAGCAGCTTGGGGAGCGGGAGGGCCATCAATGAGCAGTTCTTC
J: TRBJ1-5; V: TRBV29-1; D: NA; size: NA; CDR3: CSVEEDESNQPQHF; DNA: TGCAGCGTTGAAGAGGATGAGAGCAATCAGCCCCAGCATTTT
J: TRBJ2-6; V: TRBV29-1; D: NA; size: few; CDR3: CSVVRVKSSGANVLTF; DNA: TGCAGCGTGGTCAGGGTTAAAAGCTCTGGGGCCAACGTCCTGACTTTC
J: TRBJ2-2; V: TRBV4-1; D: NA; size: few; CDR3: CASSQDYPGTGELFF; DNA: TGCGCCAGCAGCCAAGACTATCCCGGAACCGGGGAGCTGTTTTTT
J: TRBJ2-3; V: TRBV29-1; D: NA; size: NA; CDR3: CSVGVAGGMSDTQYF; DNA: TGCAGCGTTGGGGTCGCGGGCGGGATGTCAGATACGCAGTATTTT
J: TRBJ2-3; V: TRBV29-1; D: NA; size: NA; CDR3: CSALFGAYGDTQYF; DNA: TGCAGCGCGCTTTTCGGGGCATACGGAGATACGCAGTATTTT
J: TRBJ2-7; V: TRBV5-1; D: NA; size: NA; CDR3: CASTLYEQYF; DNA: TGCGCCAGCACCCTCTACGAGCAGTACTTC
J: TRBJ2-2; V: TRBV7-9; D: NA; size: NA; CDR3: CASSSEAGGELFF; DNA: TGTGCCAGCAGCTCTGAGGCGGGTGGGGAGCTGTTTTTT
J: TRBJ2-1; V: TRBV29-1; D: TRBD2; size: NA; CDR3: CSVEVLALAGGSNEQFF; DNA: TGCAGCGTTGAAGTACTTGCCCTAGCGGGAGGAAGCAATGAGCAGTTCTTC
J: TRBJ2-1; V: TRBV30; D: TRBD1; size: NA; CDR3: CAWRDRAWGEQFF; DNA: TGTGCCTGGAGGGACAGGGCCTGGGGTGAGCAGTTCTTC
J: TRBJ2-7; V: TRBV7-8; D: NA; size: NA; CDR3: CASSPPGSYEQYF; DNA: TGTGCCAGCAGCCCCCCGGGGTCCTACGAGCAGTACTTC
J: TRBJ2-7; V: TRBV30; D: NA; size: NA; CDR3: CACQRGVALEQYF; DNA: TGTGCCTGCCAACGAGGGGTAGCCCTCGAGCAGTACTTC
J: TRBJ2-2; V: TRBV4-2; D: TRBD2; size: few; CDR3: CASSQGLAGGAGELFF; DNA: TGTGCCAGCAGCCAAGGACTCGCGGGGGGTGCCGGGGAGCTGTTTTTT
J: TRBJ2-1; V: TRBV29-1; D: NA; size: few; CDR3: CSVLTTGRRSNEQFF; DNA: TGCAGCGTTTTGACCACAGGGCGGAGGTCCAATGAGCAGTTCTTC
J: TRBJ1-4; V: TRBV4-1; D: TRBD1; size: few; CDR3: CASSPGETGGVEKLFF; DNA: TGCGCCAGCAGCCCCGGAGAGACAGGGGGCGTTGAAAAACTGTTTTTT
J: TRBJ2-3; V: TRBV2; D: TRBD1; size: few; CDR3: CASSAGTGDADTQYF; DNA: TGTGCCAGCAGCGCCGGGACAGGGGACGCAGATACGCAGTATTTT
J: TRBJ2-1; V: TRBV11-1; D: TRBD2; size: NA; CDR3: CASSPELAGANEQFF; DNA: TGTGCCAGCAGTCCCGAACTAGCGGGAGCCAATGAGCAGTTCTTC
J: TRBJ2-3; V: TRBV7-2; D: NA; size: NA; CDR3: CASSRDFTDTQYF; DNA: TGTGCCAGCAGCCGGGACTTCACAGATACGCAGTATTTT
J: TRBJ2-3; V: TRBV7-3; D: TRBD2; size: NA; CDR3: CASSRTSGIADTQYF; DNA: TGTGCCAGCAGCCGGACTAGCGGGATAGCAGATACGCAGTATTTT
J: TRBJ2-7; V: TRBV18; D: NA; size: NA; CDR3: CASSPSLGYEQYF; DNA: TGTGCCAGCTCACCATCACTGGGCTACGAGCAGTACTTC
J: TRBJ1-1; V: TRBV7-9; D: NA; size: few; CDR3: CASRTARNTEAFF; DNA: TGTGCCAGCCGGACGGCCAGGAACACTGAAGCTTTCTTT
J: TRBJ2-7; V: TRBV7-9; D: NA; size: NA; CDR3: CASSLGLTEQYF; DNA: TGTGCCAGCAGCCTCGGACTCACCGAGCAGTACTTC
J: TRBJ1-1; V: TRBV25-1; D: TRBD1; size: NA; CDR3: CASSESPGGQTEAFF; DNA: TGTGCCAGCAGTGAATCCCCAGGGGGCCAAACTGAAGCTTTCTTT
J: TRBJ2-5; V: TRBV29-1; D: NA; size: NA; CDR3: CSVAQGQETQYF; DNA: TGCAGCGTTGCTCAGGGACAAGAGACCCAGTACTTC
J: TRBJ2-3; V: TRBV5-1; D: TRBD2; size: NA; CDR3: CASSDPKRERTDTQYF; DNA: TGCGCCAGCAGCGACCCCAAGCGGGAGAGGACAGATACGCAGTATTTT
J: TRBJ2-3; V: TRBV9; D: TRBD2; size: few; CDR3: CASSVAGLAGQDTQYF; DNA: TGTGCCAGCAGCGTAGCGGGACTAGCGGGACAAGATACGCAGTATTTT
J: TRBJ2-7; V: TRBV30; D: NA; size: NA; CDR3: CAWSGNYEQYF; DNA: TGTGCCTGGAGTGGGAACTACGAGCAGTACTTC